The source of this TCR beta chain is a study of a mutant IDH1 vaccine in newly diagnosed glioma. Study in general: Prior therapy was radiotherapy, temozolomide, or both; most received both. General observations from the study: Patients mounted vaccine-induced immune responses in about 93% of cases.

As to time point: week 11, during vaccination. Every vaccine dose comprised 300 ug of mutant IDH1 20-mer peptide plus topical imiquimod. Using immunoSEQ multiplex PCR, the repertoire was profiled, and TCRdb retains in-frame clones only, with some absent. The profile shows some 30,000 clones, roughly 90% of them singletons. To note about this clone: The antigen is unknown.

V was clipped by 2 bases and J by 4 bases, with 6 bases between them. Germline loops: CDR1 SGHTS, CDR2 YDEGEE. The CDR3 consists of 12 residues. Sequencing was performed on PBMCs, taken from a glioma patient whose treatment included an IDH1 peptide vaccine. The TCR originated in a man in his late teens or twenties with glioma. This rearrangement joins TRBV5-8 to TRBJ1-2; no firm D call. CDR3 loop: CASSFSSYGYTF. In nucleotides, the CDR3 is TGTGCCAGCAGCTTTAGTAGCTATGGCTACACCTTC.